The 19 T cell receptor beta chains below all came from one sample that was sequenced in a study of cytomegalovirus exposure and HLA in healthy donors. The PCR was carried out with 60 Vbeta primers and 13 Jbeta primers. Produced via immunoSEQ multiplex PCR; TCRdb's table is partial and in-frame only. The sample has about 160,000 clones, roughly 75% seen once. Sample: PBMCs. The receptors stem from a woman aged 45-65 years in good health and CMV-seropositive.

The rearrangement uses TRBV7-2 and TRBJ2-7; the match to TRBD2 covers 7 bases. V lost 5 bases, J lost 3 bases, and 10 bases stayed unmatched. From germline, CDR1 is SGHTA and CDR2 FQGNSA. This CDR3 contains 15 residues. CDR3 residues: CASSRGAGVNYEQYF. The DNA of the CDR3 is TGTGCCAGCAGCCGCGGGGCGGGGGTAAACTACGAGCAGTACTTC.

V gene TRBV4-2 combines with J gene TRBJ2-7, with 8 bases lining up with TRBD1. The CDR3 runs to 16 residues. Trimming took 0 bases from V and 0 from J; bases not matched to a gene: 4. Per the germline V gene, CDR1 is LGHNA and CDR2 is YNFKEQ. The CDR3, as DNA: TGTGCCAGCAGCCAAGAGGGTACAGGGGGCTCCTACGAGCAGTACTTC. Translating it yields CASSQEGTGGSYEQYF.

The V gene is TRBV5-4, the J gene TRBJ2-1, with a tentative D call TRBD2 (5 bases). The germline gives CDR1 SGHNT, CDR2 YYREEE (reference sequence). Trimming removed 1 base at V and 11 bases at J, with 13 bases between. The CDR3 sequence is 13 residues long. The CDR3 is CASSLSSEEKQFF. The CDR3 nucleotides read TGTGCCAGCAGCTTGTCGTCGGAGGAAAAGCAGTTCTTC. Supplemented by reference TRBV5-4 and TRBJ2-1, the full variable domain reads ETGVTQSPTHLIKTRGQQVTLRCSSQSGHNTVSWYQQALGQGPQFIFQYYREEENGRGNFPPRFSGLQFPNYSSELNVNALELDDSALYLCASSLSSEEKQFFGPGTRLTVL.

The V gene is TRBV19, the J gene TRBJ1-1; D not resolved. The CDR3 runs to 14 residues. Trimming took off 5 bases at V and 3 bases at J, with 13 bases between the two ends. Germline values: CDR1 LNHDA, CDR2 SQIVND (reference sequence). The CDR3 DNA sequence: TGTGCCAGTAGTCCGTGGACGGAGGACACTGAAGCTTTCTTT. It translates to CASSPWTEDTEAFF. The full variable domain, in which reference TRBV19 and TRBJ1-1 provide the parts outside the CDR3, is DGGITQSPKYLFRKEGQNVTLSCEQNLNHDAMYWYRQDPGQGLRLIYYSQIVNDFQKGDIAEGYSVSREKKESFPLTVTSAQKNPTAFYLCASSPWTEDTEAFFGQGTRLTVV.

The sample holds a few counts of this clone. The chain combines TRBV9 with TRBJ2-2, with 11 nucleotides matching TRBD2. The CDR3 is made up of 16 amino acids. Germline V gene sequence: CDR1 SGDLS, CDR2 YYNGEE. V was clipped by 5 bases and J by 7 bases; unmatched bases: 10. In DNA, the CDR3 is TGTGCCAGCAGGACTACTAGCGGGAGACAAAACGGGGAGCTGTTTTTT. Its translation: CASRTTSGRQNGELFF. The full variable domain, in which reference TRBV9 and TRBJ2-2 provide the parts outside the CDR3, is DSGVTQTPKHLITATGQRVTLRCSPRSGDLSVYWYQQSLDQGLQFLIQYYNGEERAKGNILERFSAQQFPDLHSELNLSSLELGDSALYFCASRTTSGRQNGELFFGEGSRLTVL.

J is TRBJ2-1 and V is TRBV27, with a weak D call TRBD2 (6 bases). Germline V gene sequence: CDR1 MNHEY, CDR2 SMNVEV (reference sequence). V was clipped by 3 bases and J by 7 bases, with 10 bases between them. The CDR3 sequence is 13 residues long. The CDR3 is CASSLGLRNEQFF. CDR3 DNA: TGTGCCAGCAGTTTGGGACTCCGAAATGAGCAGTTCTTC.

This clone was detected a few times. The chain has TRBV4-3 and TRBJ1-2, with D possibly matching TRBD1 (5 bases). This CDR3 is 14 amino acids long. Germline CDR1 is LGHNA and CDR2 is YSLEER. The V end lost 1 base, the J end lost 8 bases, and 14 bases lay between the germline ends. CDR3 nucleotides: TGCGCCAGCAGCCAAGTAATTGCGGGGCGCGGCTACACCTTC. Amino acid sequence: CASSQVIAGRGYTF.

This rearrangement joins TRBV5-5 to TRBJ1-2, with TRBD1 identical over 8 bases. CDR3 length: 15 residues. V trimming: 0 bases; J trimming: 7 bases; junction bases outside the gene matches: 8. Germline V gene lookup returns CDR1 SGHKS and CDR2 YYEKEE (reference sequence). The CDR3 DNA reads as TGTGCCAGCAGCTTGGTGGGCCAGGGGGCTGGTGGCTACACCTTC. Translated: CASSLVGQGAGGYTF.

CDR3 sequence: CASSVGGWSSGNTIYF. CDR3 in DNA: TGTGCCAGCAGCGTAGGAGGTTGGAGCTCTGGAAACACCATATATTTT. The rearrangement links TRBV9 to TRBJ1-3; D not certain. V lost 0 bases, J lost 0 bases, and 10 bases lay in between. This CDR3 comprises 16 residues. Germline V gene lookup returns CDR1 SGDLS and CDR2 YYNGEE. The complete variable domain, with remaining parts taken from reference TRBV9 and TRBJ1-3, reads DSGVTQTPKHLITATGQRVTLRCSPRSGDLSVYWYQQSLDQGLQFLIQYYNGEERAKGNILERFSAQQFPDLHSELNLSSLELGDSALYFCASSVGGWSSGNTIYFGEGSWLTVV.

This chain links TRBV29-1 with TRBJ1-2, with D unresolved. The germline V gene has CDR1 SQVTM and CDR2 ANQGSEA. V shed 7 bases and J shed 8 bases, with 17 bases lying between them. This CDR3 is 12 amino acids long. The CDR3 here is CSARRSPEGYTF. Written as DNA, the CDR3 is TGCAGCGCCCGACGAAGCCCGGAGGGCTACACCTTC.

V gene TRBV7-6 combines with J gene TRBJ2-1; 7 bases agree with TRBD1. Looked up from germline, CDR1 is SGHVS and CDR2 is FNYEAQ. After removal of 4 bases from V and 0 bases from J, the junction contained 9 bases not matched to a gene. CDR3 size: 17 residues. The chain's CDR3 is CASSSSPGQFSYNEQFF. The CDR3 nucleotides are TGTGCCAGCAGCTCCTCCCCGGGACAGTTCTCCTACAATGAGCAGTTCTTC.

The count of this clone is one. The genes are TRBV7-8 and TRBJ2-7; D ambiguous. The V end lost 5 bases, the J end lost 3 bases, and 14 bases lay between the germline ends. The CDR3 loop spans 14 amino acids. The germline CDR1 and CDR2 sequences are SGHVS and FQNEAQ. The CDR3 coding sequence is TGTGCCAGCAGCAAGGAGCCGTGGAGCTACGAGCAGTACTTC. Translated, it gives CASSKEPWSYEQYF. The full variable domain, in which reference TRBV7-8 and TRBJ2-7 provide the parts outside the CDR3, is GAGVSQSPRYKVAKRGQDVALRCDPISGHVSLFWYQQALGQGPEFLTYFQNEAQLDKSGLPSDRFFAERPEGSVSTLKIQRTQQEDSAVYLCASSKEPWSYEQYFGPGTRLTVT.

The chain joins TRBV27 to TRBJ2-7, with D tentatively TRBD1 (5 bases). V lost 0 bases and J 6 bases, leaving 12 bases between the germline ends. The CDR3 runs to 14 residues. The germline V gene encodes CDR1 MNHEY and CDR2 SMNVEV (reference sequence). The CDR3 protein is CASSLSRSGAEQYF. The CDR3 DNA reads as TGTGCCAGCAGTTTATCGAGATCTGGGGCCGAGCAGTACTTC.

The chain recombines TRBV5-1 with TRBJ1-3, with D hard to call. The germline V gene encodes CDR1 SGHRS and CDR2 YFSETQ. Trimming removed 0 bases from V and 0 bases from J, with 13 bases in between. The CDR3 length is 17 residues. CDR3 DNA: TGCGCCAGCAGCTTGGTCTCCCAAGGAGCCTCTGGAAACACCATATATTTT. Amino acids: CASSLVSQGASGNTIYF.

The chain employs TRBV30 and TRBJ2-7; weak D call: TRBD2 (5 bases). This CDR3 has 12 residues. Per germline, CDR1 GTSNPN and CDR2 SVGIG (reference sequence). Trimming took off 2 bases at V and 9 bases at J, with 14 bases between the two ends. CDR3 DNA sequence: TGTGCCTGGAGTACGGCGGCCCGGGGGCAGTACTTC. This encodes CAWSTAARGQYF.

The chain links TRBV7-9 to TRBJ1-5, with D uncertain. V was pared by 5 bases and J by 1 base, with 9 bases between. This CDR3 spans 14 amino acids. Germline CDR1 and CDR2: SEHNR and FQNEAQ (reference sequence). CDR3 in amino acids: CASSPGISNQPQHF. In DNA form, the CDR3 reads TGTGCCAGCAGCCCGGGTATAAGCAATCAGCCCCAGCATTTT.

This clone has just one count. Other DNA sequences from this sample encode an identical CDR3 as well. The V gene is TRBV9, the J gene TRBJ2-7; tentatively, D is TRBD1 (6 bases). Germline-derived CDR1 and CDR2 are SGDLS and YYNGEE. V was clipped by 3 bases and J by 3 bases, with 13 bases between them. CDR3 length: 14 residues. CDR3 bases: TGTGCCAGCAGCGCCCAGGGACAACTCTACGAGCAGTACTTC. Protein product: CASSAQGQLYEQYF. The full variable domain, in which reference TRBV9 and TRBJ2-7 provide the parts outside the CDR3, is DSGVTQTPKHLITATGQRVTLRCSPRSGDLSVYWYQQSLDQGLQFLIQYYNGEERAKGNILERFSAQQFPDLHSELNLSSLELGDSALYFCASSAQGQLYEQYFGPGTRLTVT.

The V and J genes are TRBV27 and TRBJ2-2; D remains ambiguous. CDR3 length: 15 amino acids. Germline CDR1 reads MNHEY; CDR2 reads SMNVEV (reference sequence). Trimming cost V 3 bases and J 0 bases, with 8 bases left between them. CDR3: CASSFMQANTGELFF. The CDR3 nucleotides read TGTGCCAGCAGTTTTATGCAGGCGAACACCGGGGAGCTGTTTTTT.

Only a few counts were recorded for this clone. The rearrangement joins TRBV6-6 to TRBJ1-1; D is perhaps TRBD1 (5 bases). Trimming took off 6 bases at V and 10 bases at J, with 18 bases between the two ends. There are 13 residues in the CDR3. Germline CDR1 and CDR2: MNHNY and SVGAGI (reference sequence). The CDR3, as DNA: TGTGCCAGCAGGACGGGCTCCGGGGGAGTAGCTTTCTTT. This encodes CASRTGSGGVAFF.